This T cell receptor beta chain was captured by sequencing in a study of beta chain features in type 1 diabetes. Findings and limits, study-wide: The naive, central memory and Treg TCRB repertoires of patients appeared to be more similar to one another than those of healthy donors. People with Type 1 diabetes carried modestly yet significantly shorter TCRB CDR3s in all four CD4+ subsets.

Based on CD45RO/CCR7/CD25/CD127/CD95/CD27, CD4+ regulatory, stem cell-like memory, naive and central memory cells were sorted. The V gene end was trimmed by 4 bases and the J gene end by 0 bases; junction bases not matched to a gene: 2. Germline V gives CDR1 MGHRA, CDR2 YSYEKL. The CDR3 runs to 15 residues. Notes on this clone: The antigen is not known.

Expressed TCRB transcripts were sequenced, since all the RNA that had been isolated was reverse transcribed. Produced via immunoSEQ multiplex PCR; TCRdb's table is partial and in-frame only. The sample yields 40,000 to 50,000 clones, 65% to 80% seen once. The specimen was Tregs from blood. The TCR sequence derives from a man in his thirties or forties with type 1 diabetes. Some clones in this sample may be carry-over from other donors' samples. The V gene is TRBV4-1, the J gene TRBJ2-3, with TRBD1 matching over 9 bases. The CDR3 protein is CASSRDRVSTDTQYF. The CDR3 DNA follows: TGCGCCAGCAGCCGGGACAGGGTCAGCACAGATACGCAGTATTTT.